This T cell receptor (beta chain) was recorded in a study of cytomegalovirus exposure and HLA in healthy donors. Primers included in the PCR were 60 Vbeta and 13 Jbeta primers. Sequencing used immunoSEQ multiplex PCR; TCRdb keeps in-frame clones, though not all of them. The table has roughly 190,000 clones, around 90% seen once. Study results and limitations: A prior analysis recorded that most TCR beta V segments were productive about 87% or about 30% of the time.

About this clone: The antigen is not known.

The sequence derives from a boy aged 2 to 10 in good health and CMV-seronegative. The specimen was PBMCs.

The CDR3 sequence is CASSPPGLDYNEQFF. The CDR3 DNA reads TGTGCCAGCTCACCACCGGGACTAGACTACAATGAGCAGTTCTTC. The rearrangement links TRBV18 to TRBJ2-1; 8 bases map to TRBD2. CDR3 length equals 15 residues. Germline lookup yields CDR1 KGHSH and CDR2 LQKENI. Losses at the gene ends were 0 bases for V and 3 bases for J; bases not matched to a gene: 1.